This T cell receptor (beta chain) was observed in a study of T cells of healthy individuals. This clonotype was seen more than once but under ten times. V shed 1 base and J shed 6 bases, with 9 bases lying between them. Per germline, CDR1 MDHEN and CDR2 SYDVKM. The CDR3 runs 13 residues. TCRdb passed the 5' RACE reads through MiXCR, listing each CDR3 protein once. Seen here are 75,000 to 95,000 distinct CDR3 sequences, roughly 5% observed once, and the top ten hold around 6.9%. This chain connects TRBV28 to TRBJ1-2; D is unresolved. The origin of this receptor is a female donor in good health. The CDR3 coding sequence is TGTGCCAGCAGTTTATCCCCTGGGAATGGCTACACCTTC. It is translated as CASSLSPGNGYTF.